A selection of T cell receptor beta chains follows, all from one sample in a study of T cells in Graves' hyperthyroidism and ophthalmopathy. In TCRdb, the multiplex PCR reads were re-called with MiXCR into one record per CDR3 protein. Among 450,000 to 550,000 distinct CDR3 sequences listed, around a quarter were seen once. The sequenced sample was blood. Receptors were obtained from a woman aged 25 to 39 with Graves' ophthalmopathy. Each CDR3 is given with its conserved first and last residue. A D gene is named only where the DNA matches it firmly. Clone size is stated in some rows and not others, as once, few, many or a class when expanded.

J,size,D,V,CDR3,DNA
TRBJ2-7,NA,TRBD1,TRBV6-5,CASSYSNRQGSGYEQYF,TGTGCCAGCAGCTACTCTAACAGACAGGGGTCAGGTTACGAGCAGTACTTC
TRBJ2-5,NA,TRBD1,TRBV7-2,CVSSPLGTGQETQYF,TGTGTCAGCAGCCCCCTAGGGACAGGTCAAGAGACCCAGTACTTC
TRBJ1-5,many,NA,TRBV12-3/TRBV12-4,CASSLQLGTASNQPQHF,TGTGCCAGCAGTTTACAGTTAGGGACGGCTAGCAATCAGCCCCAGCATTTT
TRBJ2-5,many,NA,TRBV29-1,CSVEVLVVNQETQYF,TGCAGCGTTGAAGTTCTCGTCGTCAATCAAGAGACCCAGTACTTC
TRBJ2-5,many,NA,TRBV10-2,CASRDGVLQETQYF,TGCGCCAGCAGAGACGGGGTGCTCCAAGAGACCCAGTACTTC
TRBJ1-2,NA,TRBD1,TRBV6-2/TRBV6-3,CASREGARNYGYTF,TGTGCCAGCAGGGAGGGGGCACGAAACTATGGCTACACCTTC
TRBJ1-5,many,NA,TRBV5-1,CASSLDSSNQPQHF,TGCGCCAGCAGCTTGGACTCTAGCAATCAGCCCCAGCATTTT
TRBJ1-2,few,TRBD1,TRBV3-1,CASSQEDREDGYTF,TGTGCCAGCAGCCAAGAAGACAGGGAGGATGGCTACACCTTC
TRBJ2-7,many,NA,TRBV27,CASSSSLGRTFYEQYF,TGTGCCAGCAGTTCAAGTCTGGGCAGAACTTTCTACGAGCAGTACTTC
TRBJ2-7,NA,NA,TRBV3-1,CASSQVVYEQYF,TGTGCCAGCAGCCAAGTGGTATACGAGCAGTACTTC
TRBJ2-5,NA,NA,TRBV5-1,CASCAWTAASCETQYF,TGCGCCAGCTGCGCATGGACTGCCGCAAGTTGCGAGACCCAGTACTTC
TRBJ1-1,NA,TRBD1,TRBV12-3/TRBV12-4,CASRSGQGNVAFF,TGTGCCAGCAGATCTGGACAGGGGAATGTAGCTTTCTTT
TRBJ1-4,few,TRBD1,TRBV12-3/TRBV12-4,CASSPQGAGGNEKLFF,TGTGCCAGCAGCCCACAGGGGGCAGGCGGTAATGAAAAACTGTTTTTT
TRBJ2-5,many,TRBD2,TRBV20-1,CSASPSGGEETQYF,TGCAGTGCTAGCCCTAGCGGGGGGGAAGAGACCCAGTACTTC
TRBJ2-3,few,NA,TRBV10-3,CAISGSTDTQYF,TGTGCCATCAGTGGATCCACAGATACGCAGTATTTT
TRBJ2-5,NA,NA,TRBV6-1,CATHTEVGAGDQYF,TGTGCCACCCACACTGAGGTTGGAGCTGGGGACCAGTACTTC
TRBJ1-2,NA,NA,TRBV10-2,CASNPGGLRGYTF,TGCGCCAGCAACCCGGGAGGCTTGAGGGGCTACACCTTC
TRBJ2-7,few,TRBD1,TRBV7-2,CASSLARDRESYEQYF,TGTGCCAGCAGCTTAGCGCGGGACAGGGAATCCTACGAGCAGTACTTC
TRBJ1-2,NA,NA,TRBV20-1,CSARDRPLLADGYTF,TGCAGTGCTAGAGATCGTCCTCTTCTTGCTGATGGCTACACCTTC
TRBJ2-7,many,TRBD1,TRBV28,CASSSNNRGRRAYEQYF,TGTGCCAGCAGTTCGAATAACAGGGGGCGGCGAGCCTACGAGCAGTACTTC
TRBJ2-5,NA,TRBD2,TRBV15,CATSRPTSGDLGTQYF,TGTGCCACCAGCAGACCGACTAGCGGGGATTTGGGGACCCAGTACTTC
TRBJ1-1,many,TRBD1,TRBV10-3,CAISGGGGTGNIEAFF,TGTGCCATCAGTGGCGGGGGGGGGACAGGTAATATTGAAGCTTTCTTT
TRBJ2-7,many,NA,TRBV6-2/TRBV6-3,CASSYSQGEQYF,TGTGCCAGCAGTTACTCACAGGGCGAGCAGTACTTC
TRBJ2-7,many,NA,TRBV27,CASSVVGTHEQYF,TGTGCCAGCAGTGTCGTAGGTACCCACGAGCAGTACTTC
TRBJ2-6,many,NA,TRBV18,CASSPTGISGANVLTF,TGTGCCAGCTCACCTACAGGGATCTCTGGGGCCAACGTCCTGACTTTC
TRBJ2-7,NA,TRBD1,TRBV18,CASSPGGQGSYEQYF,TGTGCCAGCTCACCAGGGGGACAGGGTTCCTACGAGCAGTACTTC
TRBJ1-1,NA,TRBD1,TRBV5-1,CASTNDRGTEAFF,TGCGCCAGCACCAACGACAGGGGCACTGAAGCTTTCTTT
TRBJ1-2,many,NA,TRBV29-1,CSVEGALAPKIYGYTF,TGCAGCGTTGAAGGTGCCCTAGCCCCAAAAATCTATGGCTACACCTTC
TRBJ1-2,many,TRBD1,TRBV2,CASSDRGLIGYTF,TGTGCCAGCAGCGACAGGGGGCTGATTGGCTACACCTTC
TRBJ1-2,NA,NA,TRBV6-5,CASSYTRTQPFYGYTF,TGTGCCAGCAGCTACACGCGGACGCAACCCTTCTATGGCTACACCTTC
TRBJ2-5,few,NA,TRBV4-1,CASSQILQETQYF,TGCGCCAGCAGCCAAATTTTACAAGAGACCCAGTACTTC
TRBJ1-5,many,TRBD1,TRBV15,CATSRAGGNQPQHF,TGTGCCACCAGCAGAGCAGGGGGTAATCAGCCCCAGCATTTT
TRBJ2-2,few,NA,TRBV15,CATSKPRVTGELFF,TGTGCCACCAGCAAACCCAGGGTCACCGGGGAGCTGTTTTTT
TRBJ2-7,NA,TRBD1,TRBV13,CASSLGTGGFVNYEQYF,TGTGCCAGCAGCTTAGGGACAGGGGGCTTCGTTAACTACGAGCAGTACTTC
TRBJ1-1,NA,NA,TRBV18,CASSLGPTLNTEAFF,TGTGCCAGCTCACTTGGACCGACTTTGAACACTGAAGCTTTCTTT
TRBJ2-5,many,TRBD2,TRBV7-8,CASSEWGTSGVETQYF,TGTGCCAGCAGCGAATGGGGGACTAGCGGGGTTGAGACCCAGTACTTC
TRBJ2-7,NA,TRBD2,TRBV20-1,CSPSSAGGGYEQYF,TGCAGTCCCTCTAGCGCCGGCGGGGGATACGAGCAGTACTTC
TRBJ2-7,NA,TRBD1,TRBV11-2,CASRAGGQGYF,TGTGCCAGCAGGGCCGGCGGACAGGGGTACTTC
TRBJ1-2,few,NA,TRBV5-1,CASSLDKPGYGYTF,TGCGCCAGCAGCCTGGACAAGCCAGGGTATGGCTACACCTTC
TRBJ2-5,few,NA,TRBV27,CASRPRGYQETQYF,TGTGCCAGCAGACCCCGGGGGTACCAAGAGACCCAGTACTTC
TRBJ1-2,NA,TRBD1,TRBV27,CASRRQGGDGYTF,TGTGCCAGCAGACGACAGGGGGGGGATGGCTACACCTTC
TRBJ1-1,few,NA,TRBV14,CASSPTGGGNTEAFF,TGTGCCAGCAGCCCCACCGGTGGGGGGAACACTGAAGCTTTCTTT
TRBJ2-5,many,NA,TRBV19,CASSMVVGKKTQYF,TGTGCCAGTAGTATGGTCGTGGGGAAAAAGACCCAGTACTTC
TRBJ2-7,NA,NA,TRBV12-3/TRBV12-4,CASSFALIYEQYF,TGTGCCAGCAGTTTCGCCCTGATCTACGAGCAGTACTTC
TRBJ1-5,few,NA,TRBV11-2,CASSSAPGPRIVSNQPQHF,NA
TRBJ2-5,many,TRBD2,TRBV7-3,CASSDRGGETQYF,TGTGCCAGCAGCGACCGGGGGGGGGAGACCCAGTACTTC
TRBJ1-2,few,NA,TRBV12-3/TRBV12-4,CASSFLGRDGYTF,TGTGCCAGCAGTTTTCTGGGCAGGGATGGCTACACCTTC
TRBJ2-5,few,TRBD2,TRBV3-1,CASSLLTSGIETQYF,TGTGCCAGCAGCCTATTGACTAGCGGGATAGAGACCCAGTACTTC